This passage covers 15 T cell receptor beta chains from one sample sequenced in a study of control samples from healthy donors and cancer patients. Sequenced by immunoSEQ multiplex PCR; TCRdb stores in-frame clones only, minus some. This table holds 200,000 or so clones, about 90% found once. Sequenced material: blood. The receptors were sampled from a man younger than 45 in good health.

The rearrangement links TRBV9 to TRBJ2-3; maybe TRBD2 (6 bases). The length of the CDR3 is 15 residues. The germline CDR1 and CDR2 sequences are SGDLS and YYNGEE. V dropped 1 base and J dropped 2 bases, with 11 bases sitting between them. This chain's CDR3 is CASSVLGGDTDTQYF. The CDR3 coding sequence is TGTGCCAGCAGCGTACTCGGCGGGGACACAGATACGCAGTATTTT.

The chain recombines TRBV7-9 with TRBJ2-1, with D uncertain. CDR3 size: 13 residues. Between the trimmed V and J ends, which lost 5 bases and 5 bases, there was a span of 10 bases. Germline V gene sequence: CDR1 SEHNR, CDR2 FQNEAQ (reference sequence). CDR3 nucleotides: TGTGCCAGCAGCCCGCGAGCTCACAATGAGCAGTTCTTC. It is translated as CASSPRAHNEQFF. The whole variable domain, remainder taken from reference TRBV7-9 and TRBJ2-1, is DTGVSQNPRHKITKRGQNVTFRCDPISEHNRLYWYRQTLGQGPEFLTYFQNEAQLEKSRLLSDRFSAERPKGSFSTLEIQRTEQGDSAMYLCASSPRAHNEQFFGPGTRLTVL.

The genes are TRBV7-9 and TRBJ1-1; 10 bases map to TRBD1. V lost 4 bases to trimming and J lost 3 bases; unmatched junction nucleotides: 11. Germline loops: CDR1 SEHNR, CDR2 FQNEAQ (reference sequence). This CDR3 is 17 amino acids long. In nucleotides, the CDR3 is TGTGCCAGCAGCTCAGCCGACAGGGGGCGCAAGGACACTGAAGCTTTCTTT. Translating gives CASSSADRGRKDTEAFF.

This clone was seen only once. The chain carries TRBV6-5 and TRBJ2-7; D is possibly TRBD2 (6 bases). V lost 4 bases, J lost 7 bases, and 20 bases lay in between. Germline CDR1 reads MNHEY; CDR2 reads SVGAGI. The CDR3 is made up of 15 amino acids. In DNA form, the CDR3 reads TGTGCCAGCAGTTCCCGTCAACCTGGCGGGGATGAGCAGTACTTC. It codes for CASSSRQPGGDEQYF.

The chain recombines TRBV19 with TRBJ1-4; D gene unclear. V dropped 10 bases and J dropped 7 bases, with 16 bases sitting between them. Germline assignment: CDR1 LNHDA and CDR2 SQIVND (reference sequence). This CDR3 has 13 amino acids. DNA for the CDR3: TGTGCCACAAGGGATTGGGTTGGTGAAAAACTGTTTTTT. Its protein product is CATRDWVGEKLFF.

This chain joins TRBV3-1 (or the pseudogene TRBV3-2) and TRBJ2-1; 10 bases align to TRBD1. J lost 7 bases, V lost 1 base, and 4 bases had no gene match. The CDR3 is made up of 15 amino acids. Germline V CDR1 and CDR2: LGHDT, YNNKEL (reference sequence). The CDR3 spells CASSQAGQGSNEQFF. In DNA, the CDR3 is TGTGCCAGCAGCCAAGCGGGACAGGGGTCGAATGAGCAGTTCTTC.

CDR3 bases: TGTGCCAGCAGCTTAACTCCAGACGGAACAGATACGCAGTATTTT. This encodes CASSLTPDGTDTQYF. The chain has TRBV7-3 and TRBJ2-3; D is ambiguous. The V end lost 0 bases, the J end lost 3 bases, and 10 bases lay between the germline ends. This CDR3 region has 15 residues. In germline, CDR1 is SGHTA, CDR2 FQGTGA.

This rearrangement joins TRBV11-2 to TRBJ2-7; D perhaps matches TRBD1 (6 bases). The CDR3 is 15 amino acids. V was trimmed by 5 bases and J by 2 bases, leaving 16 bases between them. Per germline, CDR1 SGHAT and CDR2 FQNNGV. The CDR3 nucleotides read TGTGCCAGCAGCGCCCGCCTGACAGGAACCTACGAGCAGTACTTC. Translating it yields CASSARLTGTYEQYF.

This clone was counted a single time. The CDR3 DNA reads TGTGCCAGCAGAGGGCAGGGTAATTCACCCCTCCACTTT. This codes for CASRGQGNSPLHF. V usage is TRBV6-5 and J usage is TRBJ1-6, with D possibly matching TRBD1 (5 bases). Per germline, CDR1 MNHEY and CDR2 SVGAGI. Trimming took 6 bases from V and 6 from J, leaving 9 bases between them. The CDR3 runs 13 residues.

The CDR3 region has the DNA TGTGCCTGGAGTTTTACAGGTGTGGGGTACACCTTC. Protein product: CAWSFTGVGYTF. J is TRBJ1-2 and V is TRBV30, with a possible D match to TRBD1 (5 bases). This CDR3 spans 12 amino acids. Per the germline V gene, CDR1 is GTSNPN and CDR2 is SVGIG (reference sequence). V was pared by 2 bases and J by 11 bases, with 15 bases between.

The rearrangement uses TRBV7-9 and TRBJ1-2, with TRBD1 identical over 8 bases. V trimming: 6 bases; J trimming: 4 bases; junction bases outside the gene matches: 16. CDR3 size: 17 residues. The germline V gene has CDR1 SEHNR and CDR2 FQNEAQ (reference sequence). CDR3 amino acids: CASSRRSDGQGGYGYTF. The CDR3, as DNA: TGTGCCAGCAGTAGACGCTCGGATGGACAGGGAGGCTATGGCTACACCTTC.

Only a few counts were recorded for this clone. This chain's CDR3 is CASSLGHGNNEQFF. The CDR3 DNA reads as TGTGCCAGCAGCTTAGGTCACGGAAACAATGAGCAGTTCTTC. J is TRBJ2-1 and V is TRBV11-3; D remains unclear. CDR3 length: 14 amino acids. Germline CDR1 and CDR2: SGHNT and YENEEA. V was clipped by 1 base and J by 5 bases, with 9 bases between them.

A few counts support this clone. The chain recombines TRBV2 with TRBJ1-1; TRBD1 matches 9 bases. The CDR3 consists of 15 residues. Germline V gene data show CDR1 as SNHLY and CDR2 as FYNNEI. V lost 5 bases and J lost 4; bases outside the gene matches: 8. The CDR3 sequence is CASSWTGASRTEAFF. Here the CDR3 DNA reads TGTGCCAGCAGTTGGACAGGGGCATCACGCACTGAAGCTTTCTTT. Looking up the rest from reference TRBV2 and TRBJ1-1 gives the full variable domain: EPEVTQTPSHQVTQMGQEVILRCVPISNHLYFYWYRQILGQKVEFLVSFYNNEISEKSEIFDDQFSVERPDGSNFTLKIRSTKLEDSAMYFCASSWTGASRTEAFFGQGTRLTVV.

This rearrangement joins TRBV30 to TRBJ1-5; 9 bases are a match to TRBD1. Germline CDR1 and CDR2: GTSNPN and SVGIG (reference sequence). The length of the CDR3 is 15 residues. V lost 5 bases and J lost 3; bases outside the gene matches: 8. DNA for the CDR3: TGTGCCTGGCAGGAAGGGACAGGGCTCAATCAGCCCCAGCATTTT. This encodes CAWQEGTGLNQPQHF.

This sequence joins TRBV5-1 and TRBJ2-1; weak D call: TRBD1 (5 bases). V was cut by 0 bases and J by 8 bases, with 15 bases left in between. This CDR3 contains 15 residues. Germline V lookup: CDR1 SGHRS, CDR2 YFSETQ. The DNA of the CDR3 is TGCGCCAGCAGCTTGGGGCGGATGCAAGGGGATGAGCAGTTCTTC. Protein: CASSLGRMQGDEQFF.